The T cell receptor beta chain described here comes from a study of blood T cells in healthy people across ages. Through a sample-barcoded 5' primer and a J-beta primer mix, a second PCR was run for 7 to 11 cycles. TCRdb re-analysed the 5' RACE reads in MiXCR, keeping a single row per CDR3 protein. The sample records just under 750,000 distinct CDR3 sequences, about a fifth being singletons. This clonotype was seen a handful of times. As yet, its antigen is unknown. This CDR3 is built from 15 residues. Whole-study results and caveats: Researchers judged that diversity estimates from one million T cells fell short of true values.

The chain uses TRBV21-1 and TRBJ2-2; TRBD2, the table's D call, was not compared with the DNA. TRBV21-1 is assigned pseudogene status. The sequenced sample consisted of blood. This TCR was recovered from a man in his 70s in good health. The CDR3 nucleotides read TGTGCCAGCAGCAGGCTAGCGGGGAACACCGGGGAGCTGTTTTTT. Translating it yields CASSRLAGNTGELFF.